The rows below give T cell receptor beta chains drawn from one sample of a study of CD8 T cells in Susac syndrome. MiXCR was run by TCRdb on the immunoSEQ multiplex PCR reads, yielding one entry per CDR3 protein. The sample includes some 200,000 distinct CDR3 sequences, about 94% of them seen just once. Sequencing was performed on CD4+ T cells from PBMCs. Receptors originate from a human donor with Susac syndrome. The CDR3 runs from the conserved cysteine through the conserved F or W.

V gene	J gene	CDR3 protein
TRBV12-3/TRBV12-4	TRBJ1-1	CASSLGQDQNFEAFF
TRBV29-1	TRBJ2-1	CSVEARPGAMRGEQFF
TRBV30	TRBJ2-7	CAWSRTVPYEQYF
TRBV5-4	TRBJ2-2	CASSAGSGLAGNTGELFF
TRBV5-4	TRBJ1-1	CASSLEEGREAFF
TRBV6-1	TRBJ1-2	CASSEGPLSYTF
TRBV7-9	TRBJ1-1	CASSSRDRGLSTLNTEAFF
TRBV7-2	TRBJ2-2	CASSVSGGASTGELFF
TRBV30	TRBJ2-2	CAWTARGDTGELFF
TRBV4-1	TRBJ1-4	CASSLPSGVGEKLFF
TRBV18	TRBJ2-1	CASSPPENPTYNEQFF